The T cell receptor beta chain under discussion was sequenced for a study of blood T cell repertoires in COVID-19. Study-wide background: Some COVID-19 samples were acute and others convalescent; all came from the United States, Italy and Spain. In each case, the material was cDNA or gDNA derived from T cells, B-cell-depleted T cells, or PBMCs.

The CDR3 length is 16 residues. Germline V gene sequence: CDR1 LNHDA, CDR2 SQIVND (reference sequence). Trimming cost V 7 bases and J 8 bases; bases outside gene matches: 16. Per the study methods: For nucleated cells, counts were estimated from reference gene primer amplification. Assay: immunoSEQ multiplex PCR; the TCRdb copy retains only in-frame clones and omits some. V and J calls and clone size are given by that table; D and trimming were obtained from the DNA. Among some 250,000 clones listed, around 79% were seen once. Material for sequencing was peripheral blood. This sequence was found in a woman older than 75 with acute or convalescent COVID-19. The chain carries TRBV19 and TRBJ1-5; 8 positions match TRBD1. The CDR3 DNA reads as TGTGCCAGTACGGCCTGGGGGACAGGCCGTAGGGAGCCCCAGCATTTT. It is translated as CASTAWGTGRREPQHF.